Listed here are 6 T cell receptor beta chains from one sample, sequenced in a study of tumor-infiltrating lymphocytes in localized non-small cell lung cancer. Using immunoSEQ multiplex PCR, the repertoire was profiled, and TCRdb retains in-frame clones only, with some absent. The data contain 21,000 or so clones, roughly three quarters of them singletons. What was sequenced was lung tumor tissue. The receptors come from a human donor with non-small cell lung cancer.

This clone was detected only once. This chain connects TRBV2 to TRBJ2-2; maybe TRBD1 (7 bases). This CDR3 has 16 residues. Looked up from germline, CDR1 is SNHLY and CDR2 is FYNNEI. The V end lost 6 bases, the J end lost 7 bases, and 21 bases lay between the germline ends. This CDR3 reads CASSAEGPRQGGELFF. DNA of the CDR3: TGTGCCAGCAGCGCGGAGGGACCCCGACAGGGCGGGGAGCTGTTTTTT. The full variable domain, in which reference TRBV2 and TRBJ2-2 provide the parts outside the CDR3, is EPEVTQTPSHQVTQMGQEVILRCVPISNHLYFYWYRQILGQKVEFLVSFYNNEISEKSEIFDDQFSVERPDGSNFTLKIRSTKLEDSAMYFCASSAEGPRQGGELFFGEGSRLTVL.

The chain uses TRBV5-5 and TRBJ2-7, with D perhaps assigned TRBD1 or TRBD2 (5 bases each). V shed 3 bases and J shed 7 bases, with 20 bases lying between them. Germline values: CDR1 SGHKS, CDR2 YYEKEE (reference sequence). This CDR3 comprises 15 residues. The CDR3 loop is CASSSDGTGSWEQYF. For the CDR3, the DNA is TGTGCCAGCAGCTCCGACGGGACGGGTTCATGGGAGCAGTACTTC.

The chain recombines TRBV9 with TRBJ2-3, with TRBD1 identical over 7 bases. Germline CDR1 SGDLS, CDR2 YYNGEE. Trimming at V came to 4 bases and at J to 3 bases, leaving 8 bases not matched to a gene. This CDR3 spans 15 amino acids. CDR3 bases: TGTGCCAGCAGCCAGACAGGGTGGGGTACAGATACGCAGTATTTT. Its protein is CASSQTGWGTDTQYF.

The V call is TRBV14, the J call TRBJ1-4, with D possibly being TRBD1 (5 bases). The ends were cut back, 1 base at V and 7 bases at J, with 13 bases in the middle. Germline-derived CDR1 and CDR2 are SGHDN and FVKESK. This CDR3 spans 15 amino acids. This CDR3 is CASSQGPGRGEKLFF. Written as DNA, the CDR3 is TGTGCCAGCAGCCAAGGGCCGGGAAGGGGTGAAAAACTGTTTTTT. The variable domain in full, completed from reference TRBV14 and TRBJ1-4, reads EAGVTQFPSHSVIEKGQTVTLRCDPISGHDNLYWYRRVMGKEIKFLLHFVKESKQDESGMPNNRFLAERTGGTYSTLKVQPAELEDSGVYFCASSQGPGRGEKLFFGSGTQLSVL.

The chain recombines TRBV5-1 with TRBJ1-5; 7 bases are shared with TRBD1. This CDR3 contains 13 residues. Per germline, CDR1 SGHRS and CDR2 YFSETQ. V shed 1 base, J shed 6 bases, and the junction held 1 base outside the gene matches. Here the CDR3 reads CASSLTGVQPQHF. Here the CDR3 DNA reads TGCGCCAGCAGCTTGACAGGGGTTCAGCCCCAGCATTTT.

This sequence joins TRBV7-2 and TRBJ2-3; 9 positions match TRBD1. Germline V gives CDR1 SGHTA, CDR2 FQGNSA. The CDR3 contains 16 residues. J lost 1 base, V lost 5 bases, and 7 bases had no gene match. CDR3 bases: TGTGCCAGCAGCAACAGGGGGCCCGGTGGCACAGATACGCAGTATTTT. It encodes CASSNRGPGGTDTQYF.